A selection of T cell receptor beta chains follows, all from one sample in a study of beta chain features in type 1 diabetes. This table comes from immunoSEQ multiplex PCR, and its TCRdb copy is limited to in-frame clones, with some not included. Here the sample spans 310,000 or so clones, over 7% being singletons. The sequencing sample was made of central memory CD4+ T cells from blood. These receptors came from a young man with type 1 diabetes. Each CDR3 is given with its conserved first and last residue. The order of the fields is V gene, clone size, J gene, CDR3 length, D gene, CDR3 DNA, CDR3 protein. The D gene is left open where the match is weak. Size is stated for part of the rows, as once, few or many counts, or as a class when the clone is expanded.

>TRBV16|NA|TRBJ1-1|15|NA
TGTGCCAGCAGCCAATCGCGCGGGGTGAACACTGAAGCTTTCTTT
CASSQSRGVNTEAFF
>TRBV6-5|NA|TRBJ2-3|16|TRBD1
TGTGCCAGCAGTTACACCGGGACAGGTAGCACAGATACGCAGTATTTT
CASSYTGTGSTDTQYF
>TRBV5-1|NA|TRBJ1-5|14|TRBD1
TGCGCCAGTTCTCAGGGGGCTAGCAATCAGCCCCAGCATTTT
CASSQGASNQPQHF
>TRBV7-9|few|TRBJ1-1|15|NA
TGTGCCAGCAGCGCCTACGACAGGTGGAACACTGAAGCTTTCTTT
CASSAYDRWNTEAFF
>TRBV9|few|TRBJ2-3|15|TRBD2
TGTGCCAGCAGCGTAGCGGCTAGCGGGGCAGATACGCAGTATTTT
CASSVAASGADTQYF
>TRBV10-3|many|TRBJ1-3|12|NA
TGTGCCGTCAGGGACTCTGGAAACACCATATATTTT
CAVRDSGNTIYF
>TRBV23-1|NA|TRBJ1-2|15|TRBD1
TGCGCCAGCAGCACGACAGGGGGGACTCACTATGGCTACACCTTC
CASSTTGGTHYGYTF
>TRBV9|NA|TRBJ1-2|17|TRBD1
TGTGCCAGCAGCGGTACCGGGACAGGTCGGCTCGACTATGGCTACACCTTC
CASSGTGTGRLDYGYTF
>TRBV7-9|few|TRBJ1-4|17|TRBD1
TGTGCCAGCAGCTTCGCAACCAATCCGGGACAGCCTGAAAAACTGTTTTTT
CASSFATNPGQPEKLFF
>TRBV18|few|TRBJ1-1|15|TRBD1
TGTGCCAGCTCACCAACCGGGACAGGGAACACTGAAGCTTTCTTT
CASSPTGTGNTEAFF
>TRBV6-6|NA|TRBJ1-2|13|NA
TGTGCCAGCAGGGACGCCGGGTCGGGCGGCTACACCTTC
CASRDAGSGGYTF